One sample yielded the 25 T cell receptor beta chains listed below, sequenced in a study of T cell changes during pregnancy in multiple sclerosis. The assay was immunoSEQ multiplex PCR, and TCRdb's table has in-frame clones only and misses some. The table includes about 92,000 clones, approximately 92% detected once. The sequences come from peripheral blood, collected in the first trimester of pregnancy. The origin of the receptors is a female donor with multiple sclerosis, enrolled in a pregnancy study.

The V and J genes are TRBV4-1 and TRBJ1-3; weak D call: TRBD1 (6 bases). V was pared by 4 bases and J by 3 bases, with 19 bases between. Germline-derived CDR1 and CDR2 are MGHRA and YSYEKL. The CDR3 contains 17 residues. This chain's CDR3 is CASSPRGTRSDGNTIYF. The CDR3 nucleotides are TGCGCCAGCAGCCCTAGGGGGACAAGGAGCGATGGAAACACCATATATTTT.

The chain carries TRBV7-9 and TRBJ1-1; 7 bases are a match to TRBD1. Germline V CDR1 and CDR2: SEHNR, FQNEAQ (reference sequence). V lost 6 bases, J lost 10 bases, and 17 bases stayed unmatched. This CDR3 has 15 amino acids. This CDR3 reads CASSPPGTVLVGAFF. CDR3 bases: TGTGCCAGCAGTCCCCCAGGGACAGTACTGGTGGGAGCTTTCTTT.

This clone was observed a few times. This chain uses TRBV15 with TRBJ1-5; D remains ambiguous. V dropped 1 base and J dropped 7 bases, with 8 bases sitting between them. CDR3 length: 13 amino acids. Per the germline V gene, CDR1 is LNHNV and CDR2 is YYDKDF (reference sequence). CDR3 amino acids: CATSRGGGQPQHF. CDR3 DNA sequence: TGTGCCACCAGCAGAGGGGGAGGCCAGCCCCAGCATTTT.

The chain uses TRBV27 and TRBJ2-1, with 12 bases lining up with TRBD2. The J segment lost 2 bases and the V segment lost 5 bases, leaving 19 bases of the junction unmatched. The CDR3 extends over 21 amino acids. The germline V gene encodes CDR1 MNHEY and CDR2 SMNVEV (reference sequence). The CDR3 nucleotides are TGTGCCAGCAGTCGAGGACTAGGTACCGGGACTAGCGGGCCAACCTACAATGAGCAGTTCTTC. It translates to CASSRGLGTGTSGPTYNEQFF.

In this sample, this clone turned up once. The V call is TRBV15, the J call TRBJ2-4, with a possible D match to TRBD2 (6 bases). Trimming stripped 2 bases from V and 8 bases from J, with 22 bases between. In germline, CDR1 is LNHNV, CDR2 YYDKDF (reference sequence). This CDR3 is built from 17 residues. As DNA, the CDR3 is TGTGCCACCAGCAGACCCCTCACCGGGTGGGGAGGAGACATTCAGTACTTC. Amino acid sequence: CATSRPLTGWGGDIQYF.

The chain combines TRBV5-4 with TRBJ2-1; 9 nucleotides line up with TRBD2. The trim removed 0 bases at V and 2 bases at J, leaving 3 bases unmatched. This CDR3 has 16 amino acids. Germline V lookup: CDR1 SGHNT, CDR2 YYREEE (reference sequence). CDR3 protein: CASSLATSGPYNEQFF. CDR3 sequence (DNA): TGTGCCAGCAGCTTGGCGACTAGCGGCCCCTACAATGAGCAGTTCTTC.

The chain has TRBV5-5 and TRBJ2-7; TRBD2 agrees at 11 bases. The CDR3 is 14 residues long. Per germline, CDR1 SGHKS and CDR2 YYEKEE (reference sequence). Germline trimming cut 5 bases from V and 4 bases from J; bases unmatched to any gene: 5. CDR3 sequence (DNA): TGTGCCAGCAGTCCCGGGACTAGCGGTTACGAGCAGTACTTC. This encodes CASSPGTSGYEQYF. The whole variable domain, remainder taken from reference TRBV5-5 and TRBJ2-7, is DAGVTQSPTHLIKTRGQQVTLRCSPISGHKSVSWYQQVLGQGPQFIFQYYEKEERGRGNFPDRFSARQFPNYSSELNVNALLLGDSALYLCASSPGTSGYEQYFGPGTRLTVT.

This chain connects TRBV7-8 to TRBJ1-1; D is undetermined. The CDR3 spans 14 residues. V was clipped by 1 base and J by 2 bases, with 8 bases between them. CDR1 SGHVS and CDR2 FQNEAQ come from the germline V gene. Here the CDR3 DNA reads TGTGCCAGCAGCTTAGAACGGGGAAACACTGAAGCTTTCTTT. Its protein product is CASSLERGNTEAFF.

This clone has a handful of counts. The chain links TRBV28 to TRBJ1-5, with D perhaps matching TRBD1 (5 bases). CDR1 MDHEN and CDR2 SYDVKM come from the germline V gene. The germline V and J ends were trimmed by 4 bases and 1 base, with 8 bases remaining between them. CDR3 length equals 14 residues. The CDR3 nucleotides read TGTGCCAGCAGTTCGGGGGGGAGCAATCAGCCCCAGCATTTT. Amino acids: CASSSGGSNQPQHF.

V gene TRBV5-1 combines with J gene TRBJ2-1; the match to TRBD2 covers 9 bases. CDR1 and CDR2 (germline): SGHRS, YFSETQ. The CDR3 contains 16 residues. The V segment lost 0 bases and the J segment 4 bases; nucleotides outside the gene matches: 5. In DNA, the CDR3 is TGCGCCAGCAGCTTGGTGTTGAGCGGGGGGTACAATGAGCAGTTCTTC. Amino acids: CASSLVLSGGYNEQFF.

The rearrangement joins TRBV9 to TRBJ1-2, with D unclear. This CDR3 has 14 amino acids. V was trimmed by 4 bases and J by 4 bases, leaving 14 bases between them. CDR1 is SGDLS and CDR2 is YYNGEE in the germline V gene. Written as DNA, the CDR3 is TGTGCCAGCAGCTCTAGAGAGGTCTTCTATGGCTACACCTTC. Translating it yields CASSSREVFYGYTF.

The chain couples TRBV18 to TRBJ2-3; 10 nucleotides line up with TRBD2. CDR1 is KGHSH and CDR2 is LQKENI in the germline V gene. With V trimmed by 3 bases and J by 3 bases, 0 bases remained unmatched. This CDR3 spans 14 amino acids. CDR3 nucleotide sequence: TGTGCCAGCTCACCGGGACTAGCGACAGATACGCAGTATTTT. Protein sequence: CASSPGLATDTQYF.

J is TRBJ1-2 and V is TRBV5-6; 9 bases fit TRBD1. CDR1 and CDR2 from the germline V gene are SGHDT and YYEEEE. This CDR3 is built from 18 residues. After removal of 4 bases from V and 5 bases from J, the junction contained 18 bases not matched to a gene. CDR3 loop: CASSIFRDRELLSYGYTF. CDR3 sequence (DNA): TGTGCCAGCAGCATCTTCCGGGACAGGGAACTACTAAGTTATGGCTACACCTTC. Together with reference TRBV5-6 and TRBJ1-2, the CDR3 gives the full variable domain: DAGVTQSPTHLIKTRGQQVTLRCSPKSGHDTVSWYQQALGQGPQFIFQYYEEEERQRGNFPDRFSGHQFPNYSSELNVNALLLGDSALYLCASSIFRDRELLSYGYTFGSGTRLTVV.

The genes are TRBV4-3 and TRBJ1-3, with D uncertain. V lost 0 bases to trimming and J lost 1 base, with 10 bases between them. CDR3 length: 16 residues. Germline V gene data show CDR1 as LGHNA and CDR2 as YSLEER. The CDR3 nucleotides read TGCGCCAGCAGCCAAGATAGAGGGTTTTCTGGAAACACCATATATTTT. Its translation: CASSQDRGFSGNTIYF.

The V gene is TRBV18, the J gene TRBJ2-2; 7 bases are shared with TRBD2. Germline V gives CDR1 KGHSH, CDR2 LQKENI. V shed 2 bases, J shed 4 bases, and the junction held 4 bases outside the gene matches. The CDR3 extends over 15 amino acids. The CDR3 DNA reads as TGTGCCAGCTCACCAAGGATAGCGGGCACCGGGGAGCTGTTTTTT. Translation gives CASSPRIAGTGELFF.

This chain uses TRBV30 with TRBJ1-3; 10 nucleotides agree with TRBD1. The CDR3 runs 20 residues. Germline lookup yields CDR1 GTSNPN and CDR2 SVGIG (reference sequence). J was trimmed by 0 bases and V by 0 bases; bases with no gene match: 14. CDR3 loop: CAWSVRMGQGTPVSGNTIYF. CDR3 nucleotide sequence: TGTGCCTGGAGTGTACGCATGGGACAGGGGACCCCTGTCTCTGGAAACACCATATATTTT.

The J gene is TRBJ1-2, the V gene TRBV7-2, with D perhaps matching TRBD1 (6 bases). From germline, CDR1 is SGHTA and CDR2 FQGNSA. V was shortened by 5 bases and J by 6 bases, with 19 bases between the two germline ends. The CDR3 consists of 15 residues. DNA for the CDR3: TGTGCCAGCAGCCGGGTATTACAGGGAATGGATGGCTACACCTTC. Protein: CASSRVLQGMDGYTF.

In this sample, this clone turned up once. The rearrangement joins TRBV5-1 to TRBJ1-1; tentative D call: TRBD1 (5 bases). The germline CDR1 and CDR2 sequences are SGHRS and YFSETQ. CDR3 size: 13 residues. Trimming stripped 2 bases from V and 3 bases from J, with 8 bases between. DNA for the CDR3: TGCGCCAGCAGCTTCAGGGATTACACTGAAGCTTTCTTT. As protein: CASSFRDYTEAFF.

This clone was recorded once. The chain is built from TRBV18 and TRBJ1-3; D is possibly TRBD1 (6 bases). Trimming left V 1 base short and J 3 bases short, with 13 bases between. The CDR3 spans 16 residues. Germline V gene lookup returns CDR1 KGHSH and CDR2 LQKENI. CDR3 in DNA: TGTGCCAGCTCACCACTTCAAGGGGGTTTTGGAAACACCATATATTTT. It specifies CASSPLQGGFGNTIYF.

Written as DNA, the CDR3 is TGTGCCAGCAGTTTGACCGAGGCGGGGTTTGGGACTGAAGCTTTCTTT. This codes for CASSLTEAGFGTEAFF. J is TRBJ1-1 and V is TRBV27; no clear D gene. Germline V gene data show CDR1 as MNHEY and CDR2 as SMNVEV (reference sequence). Trimming removed 3 bases at V and 5 bases at J, with 19 bases between. The CDR3 loop spans 16 amino acids.

About this clone itself: Other DNA sequences from this sample encode an identical CDR3 as well. The chain uses TRBV19 and TRBJ2-7, with TRBD2 matching 7 bases. Germline trimming cut 2 bases from V and 0 bases from J; bases unmatched to any gene: 1. This CDR3 contains 14 residues. The germline V gene encodes CDR1 LNHDA and CDR2 SQIVND (reference sequence). CDR3 nucleotides: TGTGCCAGTAGTATAACGGGAGGCTCCTACGAGCAGTACTTC. Its protein is CASSITGGSYEQYF.

V and J are TRBV5-4 and TRBJ2-7; D is perhaps TRBD1 (6 bases). The V gene's germline CDR1 is SGHNT and CDR2 YYREEE (reference sequence). CDR3 length: 12 residues. V lost 4 bases, J lost 2 bases, and 7 bases lay in between. The CDR3 reads CASSTGTYEQYF. CDR3 in DNA: TGTGCCAGCAGCACAGGGACCTACGAGCAGTACTTC.

The V and J genes are TRBV5-5 and TRBJ2-2, with TRBD1 matching over 10 bases. The V and J ends lost 4 bases and 7 bases, in that order; junction bases with no gene match: 7. From germline, CDR1 is SGHKS and CDR2 YYEKEE (reference sequence). The CDR3 spans 15 residues. The CDR3 nucleotides read TGTGCCAGCAGCACCGGGACAGGGGAGATCGGGGAGCTGTTTTTT. Residues: CASSTGTGEIGELFF.

V is TRBV4-1 and J is TRBJ2-7, with TRBD1 matching over 9 bases. The CDR3 extends over 14 amino acids. The V and J ends lost 6 bases and 3 bases, in that order; junction bases with no gene match: 6. The germline CDR1 and CDR2 sequences are MGHRA and YSYEKL. The CDR3 DNA is TGCGCCAGCAGTTCCCGGGACAGGGACTACGAGCAGTACTTC. Its protein product is CASSSRDRDYEQYF.

The J gene is TRBJ1-3, the V gene TRBV6-1; TRBD1 matches at 7 bases. The junction had 2 bases not matched to a gene; V was cut back by 6 bases and J by 0 bases. Per germline, CDR1 MNHNS and CDR2 SASEGT. The length of the CDR3 is 14 residues. CDR3 coding DNA: TGTGCCAGCAGGGACAGGACCTCTGGAAACACCATATATTTT. Residues: CASRDRTSGNTIYF.